The 25 T cell receptor beta chains below come from one sample, sequenced in a study of CD8+CD57+ T cells in acquired aplastic anemia. Template material for TCR beta VDJ and CDR3 profiling consisted of genomic DNA. TCRdb called the reads again in MiXCR, with one record for every CDR3 protein. The sample contains approximately 220,000 distinct CDR3 sequences, about half of which appear only once. Patients who underwent sequencing had shown CD8+CD57+ cell expansion by flow cytometry. Sequencing input: sorted CD4+, CD8+, or CD8+CD57+ T cells (not recorded which) from PBMCs. The receptor source for this set is a human donor with aplastic anemia.

The chain employs TRBV6-5 and TRBJ2-7; D not certain. The CDR3 is 14 amino acids. Trimming removed 8 bases from V and 0 bases from J, with 14 bases in between. CDR1 and CDR2 (germline): MNHEY, SVGAGI. This CDR3 reads CASGDGPFSYEQYF. In nucleotides, the CDR3 is TGTGCCAGCGGTGATGGGCCGTTCTCCTACGAGCAGTACTTC.

This clonotype occurred a few times. The chain joins TRBV5-6 to TRBJ2-1; 8 positions match TRBD1. V gave up 7 bases and J gave up 1 base; unmatched junction bases: 4. The CDR3 consists of 14 residues. Germline V gives CDR1 SGHDT, CDR2 YYEEEE. The CDR3 spells CASGRQGSYNEQFF. The CDR3 DNA reads as TGTGCCAGCGGAAGACAGGGGTCCTACAATGAGCAGTTCTTC.

This clonotype was found many times. The DNA of the CDR3 is TGTGCCAGCAGTCCCCCGGGGAAACTGTTTTTT. Its translation: CASSPPGKLFF. The chain uses TRBV6-1 and TRBJ1-4; unclear D gene. This CDR3 has 11 residues. Germline V gene sequence: CDR1 MNHNS, CDR2 SASEGT. Trimming left V 5 bases short and J 11 bases short, with 9 bases between.

The sample holds many counts of this clonotype. The V gene is TRBV7-2, the J gene TRBJ1-4, with D perhaps TRBD1 (5 bases). This CDR3 has 17 amino acids. Trimming pared 5 bases from V and 1 base from J, leaving 17 bases between. Germline-derived CDR1 and CDR2 are SGHTA and FQGNSA. CDR3 amino acids: CASSEFQAQGTNEKLFF. The CDR3 bases are TGTGCCAGCAGCGAGTTTCAGGCCCAGGGAACTAATGAAAAACTGTTTTTT.

With respect to this clonotype: This may arise from a read error, as a much more abundant clone is one base away. This sequence joins TRBV12-3 or TRBV12-4 and TRBJ2-6; 9 nucleotides align to TRBD2. This CDR3 has 17 residues. This CDR3 is CASSQDLMAGGVNVLTF. In nucleotides, the CDR3 is TGTGCCAGCAGCCAAGATTTGATGGCGGGAGGGGTCAACGTCCTGACTTTC.

This clonotype came up many times. The rearrangement joins TRBV19 to TRBJ1-5; D remains unclear. Germline CDR1 and CDR2: LNHDA and SQIVND (reference sequence). V gave up 3 bases and J gave up 7 bases, with 10 bases separating them. This CDR3 is built from 13 residues. The CDR3 DNA sequence: TGTGCCAGTAGTATGGTGTCTTGGCAGCCCCAGCATTTT. Amino acids: CASSMVSWQPQHF.

About this clonotype: No conserved phenylalanine or tryptophan is present at the end of the CDR3, so a read error is the likely explanation. The DNA is omitted, as the CDR3 cannot be located on it reliably, and the CDR3 follows TCRdb's listing. This chain joins TRBV20-1 and TRBJ1-4; the D segment call TRBD1 is taken from the table without a DNA check. The germline CDR1 and CDR2 sequences are DFQATT and SNEGSKA (reference sequence). Including both end residues, the CDR3 is 10 amino acids long. This chain's CDR3 is CSARGPGTGL.

V is TRBV19 and J is TRBJ1-3; tentative D call: TRBD1 (5 bases). In germline, CDR1 is LNHDA, CDR2 SQIVND (reference sequence). This CDR3 comprises 13 residues. V was cut by 8 bases and J by 5 bases, with 13 bases left in between. CDR3 region: CASWGRERNTIYF. The CDR3 DNA is TGTGCCAGTTGGGGCAGGGAAAGAAACACCATATATTTT. The full variable domain, completed using reference TRBV19 and TRBJ1-3, is DGGITQSPKYLFRKEGQNVTLSCEQNLNHDAMYWYRQDPGQGLRLIYYSQIVNDFQKGDIAEGYSVSREKKESFPLTVTSAQKNPTAFYLCASWGRERNTIYFGEGSWLTVV.

This clonotype was observed many times. The rearrangement links TRBV5-1 to TRBJ2-7; a possible D gene is TRBD2 (6 bases). Trimming left V 2 bases short and J 0 bases short, with 12 bases between. Germline V lookup: CDR1 SGHRS, CDR2 YFSETQ. The CDR3 covers 15 residues. CDR3 protein: CASSLGDGSSYEQYF. The CDR3 region has the DNA TGCGCCAGCAGCTTAGGGGACGGGAGCTCCTACGAGCAGTACTTC.

This clonotype was counted ten times or more. V gene TRBV7-6 combines with J gene TRBJ1-1; 7 nucleotides agree with TRBD1. Germline V CDR1 and CDR2: SGHVS, FNYEAQ. V was clipped by 5 bases and J by 3 bases; unmatched bases: 6. This CDR3 has 14 amino acids. For the CDR3, the DNA is TGTGCCAGCAGCCCTACAGGGGTCCACACTGAAGCTTTCTTT. Its translation is CASSPTGVHTEAFF.

This clonotype was seen ten or more times. V and J are TRBV7-2 and TRBJ1-4, with unresolved D. This CDR3 is 13 amino acids long. The V end was cut by 2 bases, the J end by 7 bases, with 8 bases between. CDR1 and CDR2 from the germline V gene are SGHTA and FQGNSA. As DNA, the CDR3 is TGTGCCAGCAGCTTATCTACCAGTGAAAAACTGTTTTTT. It encodes CASSLSTSEKLFF.

This clonotype was detected ten times or more. This chain connects TRBV28 to TRBJ2-5, with D possibly matching TRBD2 (6 bases). Trimming took 3 bases from V and 2 from J, leaving 10 bases between them. The CDR3 consists of 14 residues. Germline V lookup: CDR1 MDHEN, CDR2 SYDVKM. As DNA, the CDR3 is TGTGCCAGCAGTTTCTGGGGAGGACAAGAGACCCAGTACTTC. It translates to CASSFWGGQETQYF.

The gene calls are TRBV29-1 and TRBJ1-1; a possible D gene is TRBD1 (6 bases). Between the trimmed V and J ends, which lost 1 base and 1 base, there was a span of 10 bases. There are 14 residues in the CDR3. The germline CDR1 and CDR2 sequences are SQVTM and ANQGSEA. The DNA of the CDR3 is TGCAGCGTTGAAGGCGGACAGACGAACACTGAAGCTTTCTTT. Protein sequence: CSVEGGQTNTEAFF.

This clonotype was recorded at least ten times. The gene calls are TRBV6-5 and TRBJ2-7; 15 nucleotides align to TRBD2. The germline gives CDR1 MNHEY, CDR2 SVGAGI. The junction had 7 bases not matched to a gene; V was cut back by 6 bases and J by 7 bases. CDR3 length equals 15 residues. CDR3 DNA sequence: TGTGCCAGCAGCTCAGGACTAGCGGGGGGGCGTGAGCAGTACTTC. Translating it yields CASSSGLAGGREQYF.

The chain carries TRBV20-1 and TRBJ2-7, with 9 bases identical to TRBD1. Germline CDR1 is DFQATT and CDR2 is SNEGSKA (reference sequence). CDR3 size: 14 residues. Trimming at V came to 6 bases and at J to 6 bases, leaving 12 bases not matched to a gene. The CDR3 is CSAPQRQGGVEQYF. In DNA, the CDR3 is TGCAGTGCCCCCCAGAGACAGGGGGGCGTCGAGCAGTACTTC.

This clonotype has a count of ten or more. The genes are TRBV12-3 or TRBV12-4 and TRBJ1-6, with TRBD1 as a possible D gene (5 bases). The length of the CDR3 is 16 residues. V shed 5 bases and J shed 5 bases, with 16 bases lying between them. The CDR3 nucleotides read TGTGCCAGCAGTCCGTCTATAGGGGAGAATAATTCACCCCTCCACTTT. Translation: CASSPSIGENNSPLHF.

This clonotype has ten or more counts. The chain carries TRBV6-4 and TRBJ2-1; unclear D gene. Germline-derived CDR1 and CDR2 are MRHNA and SNTAGT. With 5 bases removed from V and 12 bases from J, the gap between germline ends came to 5 bases. CDR3 length: 9 residues. CDR3 protein: CASSKGQFF. The CDR3, as DNA: TGTGCCAGCAGTAAGGGGCAGTTCTTC.

This clonotype has only a few counts. This chain uses TRBV6-5 with TRBJ2-5, with TRBD2 matching 7 bases. CDR1 is MNHEY, CDR2 SVGAGI, per germline. V gave up 0 bases and J gave up 3 bases; unmatched junction bases: 10. This CDR3 contains 17 residues. The CDR3 region has the DNA TGTGCCAGCAGTTACTCGGGTTTCAGGCTAGCGGAAGAGACCCAGTACTTC. Its protein is CASSYSGFRLAEETQYF.

The chain employs TRBV2 and TRBJ2-3; D possibly corresponds to TRBD2 (5 bases). This CDR3 has 14 amino acids. CDR1 and CDR2 (germline): SNHLY, FYNNEI. Between the trimmed V and J ends, which lost 4 bases and 4 bases, there was a span of 12 bases. The CDR3 nucleotides are TGTGCCAGCAGTGGAAGGTCTAGCCCAGATACGCAGTATTTT. Protein product: CASSGRSSPDTQYF.

This clonotype was counted ten times or more. The chain links TRBV12-3 or TRBV12-4 to TRBJ1-5; D uncertain. Trimming shortened V by 2 bases and J by 4 bases, and 9 bases separated the two germline ends. This CDR3 is built from 14 residues. The CDR3 nucleotides read TGTGCCAGCAGTTTATTGGACGGGAATCAGCCCCAGCATTTT. It encodes CASSLLDGNQPQHF.

This clonotype was detected only once. V and J are TRBV2 and TRBJ2-1; a weak D match, TRBD2 (5 bases). CDR1 and CDR2 from the germline V gene are SNHLY and FYNNEI. V lost 3 bases and J lost 0, with 9 bases in between. This CDR3 has 15 residues. CDR3 loop: CASSDEGSSYNEQFF. Here the CDR3 DNA reads TGTGCCAGCAGTGATGAAGGGAGCTCCTACAATGAGCAGTTCTTC. The full variable domain, its missing parts supplied by reference TRBV2 and TRBJ2-1, is EPEVTQTPSHQVTQMGQEVILRCVPISNHLYFYWYRQILGQKVEFLVSFYNNEISEKSEIFDDQFSVERPDGSNFTLKIRSTKLEDSAMYFCASSDEGSSYNEQFFGPGTRLTVL.

This clonotype was found many times. The gene calls are TRBV2 and TRBJ2-2; 7 bases line up with TRBD1. Germline trimming cut 7 bases from V and 4 bases from J; bases unmatched to any gene: 6. This CDR3 contains 14 residues. Germline values: CDR1 SNHLY, CDR2 FYNNEI. Written as DNA, the CDR3 is TGTGCCAGCATCTCCGACAGGGTCACCGGGGAGCTGTTTTTT. Its translation is CASISDRVTGELFF. Using reference TRBV2 and TRBJ2-2 for the parts outside the CDR3, the full variable domain is EPEVTQTPSHQVTQMGQEVILRCVPISNHLYFYWYRQILGQKVEFLVSFYNNEISEKSEIFDDQFSVERPDGSNFTLKIRSTKLEDSAMYFCASISDRVTGELFFGEGSRLTVL.

This clonotype showed up just once. J is TRBJ2-7 and V is TRBV15, with 9 positions matching TRBD2. Germline V gene lookup returns CDR1 LNHNV and CDR2 YYDKDF (reference sequence). J was trimmed by 2 bases and V by 1 base; bases with no gene match: 3. This CDR3 contains 15 residues. This CDR3 is CATSRVAGETYEQYF. CDR3 coding DNA: TGTGCCACCAGCAGAGTAGCGGGAGAGACCTACGAGCAGTACTTC.

The rearrangement uses TRBV20-1 and TRBJ1-1; D is perhaps TRBD1 (5 bases). Looked up from germline, CDR1 is DFQATT and CDR2 is SNEGSKA (reference sequence). This CDR3 comprises 16 residues. Here the CDR3 reads CTTLTPNGAVNTEAFF. CDR3 bases: TGCACCACTCTAACCCCCAACGGGGCGGTGAACACTGAAGCTTTCTTT.

This clonotype appeared a few times. V and J are TRBV7-9 and TRBJ1-4, with TRBD1 as a possible D gene (6 bases). Germline V gene lookup returns CDR1 SEHNR and CDR2 FQNEAQ (reference sequence). Trimming cost V 0 bases and J 11 bases, with 13 bases left between them. The CDR3 has 14 residues. This CDR3 reads CASSLAAGRGKLFF. DNA for the CDR3: TGTGCCAGCAGCTTAGCGGCAGGTAGGGGGAAACTGTTTTTT.